One sample yielded the 5 T cell receptor beta chains listed below, sequenced in a study of cytomegalovirus exposure and HLA in healthy donors. The PCR contained 60 Vbeta and 13 Jbeta primers. Sequenced by immunoSEQ multiplex PCR; TCRdb stores in-frame clones only, minus some. The sample holds about 88,000 clones, around 85% seen once. The sequenced sample was PBMCs. The origin of the receptors is a young man in good health and CMV-seronegative.

The rearrangement joins TRBV19 to TRBJ1-2, with D perhaps TRBD1 (5 bases). The CDR3 has 15 amino acids. CDR1 is LNHDA and CDR2 is SQIVND in the germline V gene (reference sequence). V shed 8 bases and J shed 1 base, with 17 bases lying between them. The CDR3 DNA follows: TGTGCCAGTCAAGTTACAGGCGGGGGTAACTATGGCTACACCTTC. It translates to CASQVTGGGNYGYTF.

This clone was picked up one time. The chain links TRBV2 to TRBJ1-6; 8 bases agree with TRBD1. Germline V lookup: CDR1 SNHLY, CDR2 FYNNEI. The CDR3 loop spans 14 amino acids. The V segment lost 6 bases and the J segment 6 bases; nucleotides outside the gene matches: 4. The CDR3 sequence: CASRADRGNSPLHF. The CDR3, as DNA: TGTGCCAGCAGGGCTGACAGGGGTAATTCACCCCTCCACTTT.

The V and J genes are TRBV15 and TRBJ1-1; no clear D. V was cut by 6 bases and J by 3 bases, with 17 bases left in between. Germline CDR1 and CDR2: LNHNV and YYDKDF (reference sequence). The CDR3 sequence is 15 residues long. CDR3 residues: CATRPTPEGYTEAFF. CDR3 bases: TGTGCCACCAGGCCGACCCCGGAGGGATACACTGAAGCTTTCTTT.

The J gene is TRBJ1-3, the V gene TRBV7-9; 8 bases match TRBD1. Trimming cost V 8 bases and J 2 bases; bases outside gene matches: 14. The CDR3 contains 17 residues. Germline CDR1 SEHNR, CDR2 FQNEAQ (reference sequence). The CDR3 is CASAWGQALSAGNTIYF. The CDR3 DNA is TGTGCCAGCGCCTGGGGACAGGCCCTCAGCGCTGGAAACACCATATATTTT.

The J gene is TRBJ1-6, the V gene TRBV2; 10 nucleotides align to TRBD1. Germline V gene sequence: CDR1 SNHLY, CDR2 FYNNEI. This CDR3 has 16 residues. V lost 4 bases to trimming and J lost 17 bases; unmatched junction nucleotides: 17. The CDR3 protein is CASSGQGAPYNSVVHF. DNA for the CDR3: TGTGCCAGCAGTGGACAGGGGGCTCCCTATAATTCGGTGGTCCACTTT. The variable domain in full, completed from reference TRBV2 and TRBJ1-6, reads EPEVTQTPSHQVTQMGQEVILRCVPISNHLYFYWYRQILGQKVEFLVSFYNNEISEKSEIFDDQFSVERPDGSNFTLKIRSTKLEDSAMYFCASSGQGAPYNSVVHFGNGTRLTVT.